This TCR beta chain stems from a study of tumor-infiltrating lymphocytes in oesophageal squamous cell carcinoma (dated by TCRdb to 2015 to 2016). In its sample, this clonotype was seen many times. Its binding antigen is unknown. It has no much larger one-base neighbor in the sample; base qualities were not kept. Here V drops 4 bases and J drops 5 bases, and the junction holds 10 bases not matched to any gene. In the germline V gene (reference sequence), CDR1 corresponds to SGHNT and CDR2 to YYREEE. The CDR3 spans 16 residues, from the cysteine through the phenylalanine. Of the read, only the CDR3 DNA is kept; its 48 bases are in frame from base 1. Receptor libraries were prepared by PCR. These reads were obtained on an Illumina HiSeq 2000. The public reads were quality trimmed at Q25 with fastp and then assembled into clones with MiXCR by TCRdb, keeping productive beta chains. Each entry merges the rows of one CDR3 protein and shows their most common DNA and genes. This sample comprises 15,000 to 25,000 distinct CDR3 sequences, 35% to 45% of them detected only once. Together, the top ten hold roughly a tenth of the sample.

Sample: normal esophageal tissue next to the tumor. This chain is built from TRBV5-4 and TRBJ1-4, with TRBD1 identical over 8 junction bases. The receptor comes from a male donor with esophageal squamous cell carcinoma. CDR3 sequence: CASSIDPGTGNEKLFF. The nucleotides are TGTGCCAGCAGCATCGATCCCGGGACAGGCAATGAAAAACTGTTTTTT. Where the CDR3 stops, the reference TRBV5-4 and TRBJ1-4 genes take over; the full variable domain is ETGVTQSPTHLIKTRGQQVTLRCSSQSGHNTVSWYQQALGQGPQFIFQYYREEENGRGNFPPRFSGLQFPNYSSELNVNALELDDSALYLCASSIDPGTGNEKLFFGSGTQLSVL.